This TCR beta chain was captured in a study of a mutant IDH1 vaccine in newly diagnosed glioma. Study-level information: Most patients had received both radiotherapy and temozolomide, the prior options being radiotherapy, temozolomide, or both.

This sample's time point: week 5, during vaccination. Each dose delivered 300 ug of mutant IDH1 20-mer peptide subcutaneously with imiquimod. With 3 bases removed from V and 0 bases from J, the gap between germline ends came to 3 bases. Germline CDR1 ENHRY, CDR2 SYGVKD. This CDR3 comprises 12 residues. Some clones are missing from TCRdb's copy, which holds only in-frame ones; the method was immunoSEQ multiplex PCR. This table has 75,000 to 85,000 clones, 91% appearing once. Comments on this clone: Its target is not known. Other DNA sequences in the same sample also yield this CDR3.

The source material was PBMCs, sampled from a glioma patient whose treatment included an IDH1 peptide vaccine. This chain links TRBV10-3 with TRBJ2-7, with no clear D. This receptor was obtained from a woman between 50 and 59 years old with glioma. CDR3 in DNA: TGTGCCATCAGTGATAGCTCCTACGAGCAGTACTTC. Amino acids: CAISDSSYEQYF.